The present T cell receptor beta chain was sequenced within a study of OX40 agonist ivuxolimab in advanced cancers. Produced via immunoSEQ multiplex PCR; TCRdb's table is partial and in-frame only. Altogether about 15,000 clones are present, around 80% being singletons, with the ten largest covering less than 45%. The study, taken as a whole, reports: Relatively little clonal expansion, among the lowest observed, appeared in partial responders at 0.1-3.0 mg/kg. Dosing at 0.1 to 3.0 mg/kg was accompanied by clonal expansion of CD4+ and CD8+ blood T cells by week 6.

Note on this clone: No antigen is known for it.

The sequenced sample was CD4+ or CD8+ T cells sorted from blood, obtained in a trial of the OX40 agonist ivuxolimab. This sequence originates from an adult with an advanced solid tumor such as melanoma, head and neck, liver or kidney cancer.

CDR3 amino acids: CASSTDGGSSYEQYF. The DNA of the CDR3 is TGTGCCAGCAGTACGGACGGGGGGAGCTCCTACGAGCAGTACTTC. The chain links TRBV6-5 to TRBJ2-7; TRBD2 matches 7 bases. The CDR3 loop spans 15 amino acids. With V trimmed by 5 bases and J by 0 bases, 7 bases remained unmatched. The germline gives CDR1 MNHEY, CDR2 SVGAGI.